A single sample is the source of the 9 T cell receptor beta chains below, sequenced in a study of T-cell reconstitution after alpha-beta-depleted transplantation in children. Unique molecular identifiers featured in how the TCRbeta library was prepared. TCRdb passed the PCR reads through MiXCR, listing each CDR3 protein once. Counted here are 350,000 to 400,000 distinct CDR3 sequences, roughly 13% occurring once; the ten biggest clones make up over 3.5%. The specimen comprised PBMCs, sampled from the stem cell graft. The receptors here all came from a human donor who donated a stem cell graft to a child with Fanconi anemia.

This chain joins TRBV4-3 and TRBJ1-2; the D is unclear. Germline CDR1 is LGHNA and CDR2 is YSLEER. V shed 0 bases and J shed 7 bases, with 9 bases lying between them. The CDR3 loop spans 13 amino acids. The CDR3, as DNA: TGCGCCAGCAGCCAAGAGAGTGGGTTTGGCTACACCTTC. This encodes CASSQESGFGYTF.

The genes are TRBV6-2 or TRBV6-3 and TRBJ2-1, with D unresolved. V was shortened by 6 bases and J by 5 bases, with 11 bases between the two germline ends. Germline V gene lookup returns CDR1 MNHEY and CDR2 SVGEGT. There are 13 residues in the CDR3. The CDR3 DNA sequence: TGTGCCAGCAGGCCCTCAGCGAACAATGAGCAGTTCTTC. It translates to CASRPSANNEQFF.

This chain joins TRBV28 and TRBJ2-5; either TRBD1 or TRBD2 may supply D (6 bases each). Germline loops: CDR1 MDHEN, CDR2 SYDVKM. The CDR3 is made up of 17 amino acids. Trimming cost V 7 bases and J 10 bases, with 31 bases left between them. CDR3 amino acids: CASNPGPKGGAYAGQYF. The CDR3 DNA sequence: TGTGCCAGCAATCCCGGACCCAAGGGGGGCGCCTACGCGGGCCAGTACTTC.

V gene TRBV10-3 combines with J gene TRBJ1-1; possible D gene TRBD1, 5 bases. V lost 3 bases and J lost 1, with 9 bases in between. In germline, CDR1 is ENHRY, CDR2 SYGVKD. The CDR3 runs to 14 residues. In DNA form, the CDR3 reads TGTGCCATCAGTGACGGGGGGACGAACACTGAAGCTTTCTTT. It encodes CAISDGGTNTEAFF.

CDR3 DNA: TGTGCCAGCAGTATTGCGGGGGTCAACACCGGGGAGCTGTTTTTT. Translated, it gives CASSIAGVNTGELFF. The chain is built from TRBV6-1 and TRBJ2-2; the match to TRBD2 covers 7 bases. J gave up 2 bases and V 5 bases, and 5 bases lay outside the gene matches. CDR1 is MNHNS, CDR2 SASEGT, per germline. The CDR3 runs to 15 residues.

This clonotype was recorded a few times. This chain joins TRBV20-1 and TRBJ2-7; perhaps TRBD2 as D (5 bases). Germline V gene sequence: CDR1 DFQATT, CDR2 SNEGSKA (reference sequence). V lost 5 bases, J lost 7 bases, and 12 bases lay in between. The CDR3 is 11 amino acids. For the CDR3, the DNA is TGCAGTGCTCCCCGAGGCGGGGAGCAGTACGTC. It translates to CSAPRGGEQYV.

J is TRBJ1-5 and V is TRBV28, with 7 positions matching TRBD1. V shed 8 bases, J shed 6 bases, and the junction held 10 bases outside the gene matches. CDR3 size: 14 residues. Germline assignment: CDR1 MDHEN and CDR2 SYDVKM. This CDR3 reads CASGLIQGSQPQHF. CDR3 bases: TGTGCCAGCGGTCTGATACAGGGGAGTCAGCCCCAGCATTTT.

The chain's CDR3 is CSASGTAEKLFF. CDR3 nucleotide sequence: TGCAGTGCTAGCGGGACAGCCGAAAAACTGTTTTTT. The chain has TRBV20-1 and TRBJ1-4, with 7 bases aligning to TRBD1. V gave up 3 bases and J gave up 8 bases; unmatched junction bases: 3. CDR3 length: 12 residues. The germline CDR1 and CDR2 sequences are DFQATT and SNEGSKA (reference sequence).

J is TRBJ2-5 and V is TRBV24-1, with TRBD2 matching 8 bases. V lost 9 bases and J lost 7; bases outside the gene matches: 9. The CDR3 loop spans 13 amino acids. Germline CDR1 is KGHDR and CDR2 is SFDVKD. The CDR3 sequence: CATARRSGGTQYF. The CDR3 region has the DNA TGTGCCACCGCAAGGAGGAGCGGGGGGACCCAGTACTTC.